This TCR beta chain was sequenced during a study of T cells after posttransplantation cyclophosphamide. Concerning this clone itself: Its antigen is unknown.

The CDR3 consists of 16 residues. V lost 3 bases and J 2 bases, leaving 14 bases between the germline ends. Germline assignment: CDR1 SNHLY and CDR2 FYNNEI. Sampled 1 year posttransplant, controls received myeloablative marrow transplants, methotrexate and a calcineurin inhibitor. TCRdb's table, derived via immunoSEQ multiplex PCR, lists solely in-frame clones and lacks some. Of roughly 15,000 clones listed, roughly 80% are singletons. Study observations and caveats: Skin or GI-infiltrating T cells shared few TRB sequences with blood. Recipient CMV seropositivity and CMV reactivation strongly tracked TRB clonality. Later post-transplant blood repertoires were often dominated by donor CD8+ memory clones.

The J gene is TRBJ1-5, the V gene TRBV2, with D possibly being TRBD1 (6 bases). This receptor was taken from a male patient in his thirties who received an allogeneic stem cell transplant from an unrelated donor, was CMV-positive, and had acute and chronic GVHD. Some of the T cells may derive from the graft donor. Source: PBMCs, taken approximately 64 weeks after allogeneic stem cell transplant with calcineurin inhibitor and methotrexate. DNA for the CDR3: TGTGCCAGCAGTGAGGGACATCAAATGGGCAATCAGCCCCAGCATTTT. As protein: CASSEGHQMGNQPQHF. Variable domain in full (rest from reference TRBV2 and TRBJ1-5): EPEVTQTPSHQVTQMGQEVILRCVPISNHLYFYWYRQILGQKVEFLVSFYNNEISEKSEIFDDQFSVERPDGSNFTLKIRSTKLEDSAMYFCASSEGHQMGNQPQHFGDGTRLSIL.